These 21 T cell receptor beta chains came from one sample sequenced in a study of T-cell memory formation after mild COVID-19 (dated by TCRdb to 2020 to 2022). Library creation used 5' RACE. The instrument given in TCRdb is Illumina NovaSeq 6000. The public sequencing data were trimmed at Q25 with fastp and processed into clonotypes with MiXCR by TCRdb, which kept only in-frame beta chains. Rows with a matching CDR3 protein are joined into one entry that keeps the most common DNA and genes. The sample table shows approximately 89,000 distinct CDR3 sequences, and around 13% are seen once. The ten top clones hold roughly two fifths of the sample. Sequencing was done on a sample of PBMCs or a T cell subset sorted from them (not recorded which). These receptors all come from a man aged 18 to 29 who had mild COVID-19 (a few samples of this study predate the infection). The sample titles of this study are shuffled in the database, so cell type and time point are left out; the donor was told from shared clones.

The genes are TRBV12-3 or TRBV12-4 and TRBJ2-2; D is possibly TRBD2 (7 bases). The CDR3 contains 15 residues. V was cut by 5 bases and J by 8 bases, with 18 bases left in between. CDR3 residues: CASSPFGGRAGELFF. Written as DNA, the CDR3 is TGTGCCAGCAGTCCCTTCGGGGGGCGAGCGGGGGAGCTGTTTTTT.

The chain recombines TRBV6-2 or TRBV6-3 with TRBJ2-1, with D perhaps given as TRBD1 or TRBD2 (6 bases each). CDR1 is MNHEY and CDR2 is SVGEGT in the germline V gene. This CDR3 has 15 residues. Trimming shortened V by 2 bases and J by 4 bases, and 12 bases separated the two germline ends. CDR3 sequence: CASSYEGGSYNEQFF. The CDR3 DNA reads as TGTGCCAGCAGTTACGAGGGGGGATCTTACAATGAGCAGTTCTTC.

This clonotype was counted only a few times. The V call is TRBV29-1, the J call TRBJ1-1; the D is unclear. Germline V gene sequence: CDR1 SQVTM, CDR2 ANQGSEA. CDR3 length: 13 amino acids. V was pared by 3 bases and J by 1 base, with 9 bases between. In DNA form, the CDR3 reads TGCAGCGTTGACGCGGGTACGAACACTGAAGCTTTCTTT. Protein: CSVDAGTNTEAFF.

This clonotype was counted between two and nine times. The chain recombines TRBV4-1 with TRBJ2-1, with 9 bases that match TRBD2. The CDR3 is 16 residues long. Germline V gene data show CDR1 as MGHRA and CDR2 as YSYEKL. The J segment lost 3 bases and the V segment lost 3 bases, leaving 6 bases of the junction unmatched. CDR3 sequence (DNA): TGCGCCAGCAGCCAGGGGACTAGCACTTTCTACAATGAGCAGTTCTTC. It specifies CASSQGTSTFYNEQFF.

The table lists this clonotype with a few counts. V is TRBV14 and J is TRBJ2-3; a weak D match, TRBD1 (6 bases). CDR1 and CDR2 (germline): SGHDN, FVKESK. Trimming cost V 0 bases and J 1 base, with 8 bases left between them. The CDR3 runs 15 residues. CDR3 sequence (DNA): TGTGCCAGCAGCCAAGAAGGGGGACGCACAGATACGCAGTATTTT. The encoded protein is CASSQEGGRTDTQYF.

The chain carries TRBV15 and TRBJ2-7; D is undetermined. V shed 1 base and J shed 1 base, with 5 bases lying between them. This CDR3 has 13 amino acids. Germline loops: CDR1 LNHNV, CDR2 YYDKDF (reference sequence). The CDR3 nucleotides read TGTGCCACCAGCAGAGGGATTTCCTACGAGCAGTACGTC. It is translated as CATSRGISYEQYV.

J is TRBJ2-2 and V is TRBV4-1; D not certain. The CDR3 sequence is 16 residues long. Per the germline V gene, CDR1 is MGHRA and CDR2 is YSYEKL. Trimming shortened V by 0 bases and J by 7 bases, and 15 bases separated the two germline ends. This CDR3 is CASSQDVLPAGGELFF. The CDR3 region has the DNA TGCGCCAGCAGCCAAGATGTTCTGCCGGCAGGCGGGGAGCTGTTTTTT.

This clonotype showed up just a few times. The chain combines TRBV7-6 with TRBJ2-1; D may correspond to TRBD1 or TRBD2 (5 bases each). The CDR3 is 18 amino acids. With 0 bases removed from V and 0 bases from J, the gap between germline ends came to 15 bases. Germline-derived CDR1 and CDR2 are SGHVS and FNYEAQ. The CDR3 DNA sequence: TGTGCCAGCAGCTTAGCGGGGGAATTCCTTAGCTCCTACAATGAGCAGTTCTTC. Amino acid sequence: CASSLAGEFLSSYNEQFF.

The rearrangement joins TRBV12-3 or TRBV12-4 to TRBJ1-2; D unresolved. The CDR3 is 14 residues long. V was clipped by 4 bases and J by 5 bases, with 14 bases between them. The CDR3 DNA reads TGTGCCAGCAGTTCGACCCAGGAGGAGTATGGCTACACCTTC. Protein product: CASSSTQEEYGYTF.

The chain links TRBV7-9 to TRBJ2-1; a weak D match, TRBD1 (5 bases). The CDR3 extends over 14 amino acids. CDR1 is SEHNR, CDR2 FQNEAQ, per germline (reference sequence). V was trimmed by 2 bases and J by 4 bases, leaving 9 bases between them. This chain's CDR3 is CASSLMGQYNEQFF. DNA for the CDR3: TGTGCCAGCAGCTTAATGGGGCAGTACAATGAGCAGTTCTTC.

This clonotype came up a few times. The V call is TRBV29-1, the J call TRBJ2-1; 8 bases line up with TRBD2. Losses at the gene ends were 1 base for V and 0 bases for J; bases not matched to a gene: 8. Germline values: CDR1 SQVTM, CDR2 ANQGSEA. The CDR3 consists of 17 residues. Here the CDR3 reads CSVEAIRGGSSYNEQFF. The CDR3 DNA sequence: TGCAGCGTTGAAGCCATCCGCGGGGGGAGCTCCTACAATGAGCAGTTCTTC.

This clonotype was seen a few times. This sequence joins TRBV5-1 and TRBJ2-2; D is perhaps TRBD1 or TRBD2 (5 bases each). The CDR3 consists of 12 residues. Per germline, CDR1 SGHRS and CDR2 YFSETQ. With 4 bases removed from V and 9 bases from J, the gap between germline ends came to 10 bases. The CDR3 loop is CASSVGVRELFF. The CDR3, as DNA: TGCGCCAGCAGCGTGGGGGTCAGGGAGCTGTTTTTT.

The chain joins TRBV7-9 to TRBJ2-3; TRBD1 aligns across 8 bases. Germline CDR1 reads SEHNR; CDR2 reads FQNEAQ (reference sequence). The CDR3 contains 16 residues. The V and J ends lost 5 bases and 3 bases, in that order; junction bases with no gene match: 10. DNA for the CDR3: TGTGCCAGCAGCACCTCCCCGACAGGGGTTACAGATACGCAGTATTTT. This gives the protein CASSTSPTGVTDTQYF.

This clonotype was detected many times. The genes are TRBV29-1 and TRBJ1-2; 7 nucleotides align to TRBD1. The CDR3 has 13 amino acids. CDR1 and CDR2 from the germline V gene are SQVTM and ANQGSEA. Trimming removed 4 bases from V and 5 bases from J; junction bases left unmatched: 7. Here the CDR3 reads CSVGGGASYGYTF. The DNA of the CDR3 is TGCAGCGTTGGAGGGGGCGCGAGTTATGGCTACACCTTC.

This chain links TRBV3-1 with TRBJ1-5; D remains unclear. V was trimmed by 1 base and J by 8 bases, leaving 18 bases between them. CDR1 and CDR2 (germline): LGHDT, YNNKEL (reference sequence). This CDR3 comprises 16 residues. The CDR3 protein is CASSQGRGPAQEPQHF. The CDR3 DNA reads TGTGCCAGCAGCCAAGGGCGCGGCCCGGCGCAGGAGCCCCAGCATTTT.

This rearrangement joins TRBV27 to TRBJ2-7; 7 bases map to TRBD1. V was pared by 5 bases and J by 3 bases, with 7 bases of the junction left unmatched. This CDR3 is built from 14 residues. Germline assignment: CDR1 MNHEY and CDR2 SMNVEV (reference sequence). CDR3 amino acids: CASSLEQGHYEQYF. DNA of the CDR3: TGTGCCAGCAGTCTAGAACAGGGGCACTACGAGCAGTACTTC.

The chain combines TRBV5-1 with TRBJ2-1, with 8 bases fitting TRBD2. This CDR3 contains 20 residues. The germline V gene has CDR1 SGHRS and CDR2 YFSETQ. Trimming took 0 bases from V and 2 from J; bases not matched to a gene: 16. The CDR3 loop is CASSLDSLATLAGTYNEQFF. CDR3 DNA sequence: TGCGCCAGCAGCTTGGATTCGCTCGCGACCCTAGCGGGTACCTACAATGAGCAGTTCTTC.

This clonotype came up a few times. The chain combines TRBV4-2 with TRBJ1-1, with 8 bases fitting TRBD1. The CDR3 spans 15 residues. Trimming cost V 3 bases and J 5 bases; bases outside gene matches: 8. CDR1 LGHNA and CDR2 YNFKEQ come from the germline V gene. The CDR3 is CASSHNTGGGTEAFF. The CDR3 nucleotides are TGTGCCAGCAGCCATAATACAGGGGGGGGAACTGAAGCTTTCTTT.

The table lists this clonotype with a few counts. The chain is built from TRBV5-5 and TRBJ2-3; weak D call: TRBD2 (5 bases). The V end was cut by 1 base, the J end by 2 bases, with 11 bases between. Germline CDR1 SGHKS, CDR2 YYEKEE (reference sequence). CDR3 size: 15 residues. The CDR3 sequence is CASSLLPADTDTQYF. In DNA, the CDR3 is TGTGCCAGCAGCTTGTTGCCAGCGGACACAGATACGCAGTATTTT.

V and J are TRBV7-2 and TRBJ1-2, with D perhaps matching TRBD1 (6 bases). The CDR3 is made up of 16 amino acids. Germline-derived CDR1 and CDR2 are SGHTA and FQGNSA. V was clipped by 4 bases and J by 3 bases, with 18 bases between them. The CDR3 nucleotides are TGTGCCAGCAGCTCCCCCTTTCTCGGGACACACTATGGCTACACCTTC. As protein: CASSSPFLGTHYGYTF.

This clonotype was picked up many times. The J gene is TRBJ2-3, the V gene TRBV12-3 or TRBV12-4; the D is unclear. This CDR3 contains 15 residues. V lost 5 bases, J lost 1 base, and 13 bases lay in between. CDR3 sequence reads: CASSPYLKRTDTQYF. The CDR3 bases are TGTGCCAGCAGTCCATACTTAAAGCGCACAGATACGCAGTATTTT.